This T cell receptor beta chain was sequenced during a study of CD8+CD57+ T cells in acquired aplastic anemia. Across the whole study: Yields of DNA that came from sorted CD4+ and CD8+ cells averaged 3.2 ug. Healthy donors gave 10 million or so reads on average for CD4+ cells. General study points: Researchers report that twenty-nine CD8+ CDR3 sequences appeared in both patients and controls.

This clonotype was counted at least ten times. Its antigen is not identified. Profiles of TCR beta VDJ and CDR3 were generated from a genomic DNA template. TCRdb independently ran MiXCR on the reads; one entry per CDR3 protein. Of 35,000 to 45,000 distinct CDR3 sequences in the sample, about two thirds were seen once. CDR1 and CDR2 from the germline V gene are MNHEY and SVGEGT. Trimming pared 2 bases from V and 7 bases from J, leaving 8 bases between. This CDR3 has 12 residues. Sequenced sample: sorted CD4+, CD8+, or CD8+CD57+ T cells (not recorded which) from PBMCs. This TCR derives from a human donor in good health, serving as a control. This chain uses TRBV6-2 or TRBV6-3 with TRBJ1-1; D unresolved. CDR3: CASSYGTLEAFF. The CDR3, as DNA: TGTGCCAGCAGTTACGGTACTCTTGAAGCTTTCTTT.